This T cell receptor (beta chain) was identified in a study of Ad26.COV2.S vaccination and SARS-CoV-2 variants (dated by TCRdb to the early 2020s). For the study in its entirety: Vaccine-arm donors were drawn from COV1001, a multicentre, randomized, double-blind, placebo-controlled phase I-IIa trial of Ad26.COV2.S in healthy adults. Trial participants were randomized into five groups of five, in which low-dose or high-dose Ad26.COV2.S was given once or twice, or placebo was given on both occasions. Dosing of Ad26.COV2.S was intramuscular, at either 5x10^10 or 1x10^11 viral particles, delivered as one shot or as two shots spaced 56 days apart. A total of 32 samples were included in the TCR-sequenced set, comprising around 19 Ad26.COV2.S vaccine recipients, 5 placebo recipients and 8 SARS-CoV-2 convalescent individuals. Investigators remained blinded to trial group allocation during experiments and outcome assessment. Sequencing of the TCRbeta repertoire served to evaluate the specificity and breadth of SARS-CoV-2-reactive T cell receptors following Ad26.COV2.S vaccination. General study outcomes and caveats: Comparable non-spike TCR breadth was observed between vaccine and placebo recipients, consistent with only spike being contained in the vaccine. After vaccination, spike-specific CD8+ and CD4+ T cell responses were reported to show substantial breadth. Ad26.COV2.S recipients had higher spike-specific TCR breadth than placebo recipients (P = 0.0014). According to the authors, total T cell responses may have been underestimated by the TCR breadth and depth analyses. The study lacked the statistical power to compare responses across vaccine doses or regimens.

In the case of this clone: Its antigen is still unknown. Base qualities are not recorded, but no much larger clone differs from it by a single base.

Interpreted using the paper, the treatment or condition label stands for: 15 to 20 received Ad26.COV2.S at low or high dose, single or two shots; about 5 received placebo; per-sample allocation not given. For vaccine and placebo recipients, repertoires were sequenced using samples collected on day 63 after the first injection. Cohort 1b enrolled about 25 adults aged 18-55 years at a single site in Boston, USA, between 29 July and 7 August 2020. Ad26.COV2.S was a replication-incompetent adenovirus type 26 vector expressing a prefusion-stabilized SARS-CoV-2 spike protein from the original Wuhan strain. TCRbeta CDR3 regions were sequenced with the immunoSEQ Assay. After extraction, genomic DNA underwent amplification by bias-controlled multiplex PCR, followed by high-throughput sequencing. The paper's processing steps were these. To quantify the absolute abundance of each unique TCRbeta CDR3 region, sequences were collapsed and filtered. Usable DNA was measured by amplifying reference genes present in all nucleated cells, and TCRbeta template counts were normalized to that usable DNA to estimate T cell fraction. Repertoire TCRs were annotated as SARS-CoV-2-specific when V gene, CDR3 amino acid sequence and J gene were exactly matched to a known reactive TCR set. The reference SARS-CoV-2 TCR set was obtained from MIRA and was filtered for enrichment in COVID-19-positive ImmuneCODE repertoires, whereby public or cross-reactive TCRs were removed. Using the MIRA antigens, annotated TCRs were further analysed by specific ORF or by position within an ORF. Breadth was defined as the number of annotated unique rearrangements divided by the total number of unique productive rearrangements, and depth was defined as the summed frequency of the annotated unique rearrangements. Two-sided Wilcoxon rank-sum tests were applied when comparing TCR breadth between groups. TCRdb took this table from immuneACCESS and kept in-frame rearrangements with V and J called. Such tables lack part of the clones; where checked against another copy, unresolved V genes explain under half of the gap, and the rest is unexplained. For V, J and clone size, that table is used; D and trimming come from the DNA. This sample is represented by hundreds of thousands of clones; 80% to 90% of them were singletons. The top ten clones comprise just under 7.5% of the sample.

Between the V and J ends, shortened by 6 bases and 3 bases respectively, the junction contains 17 bases. Based on the germline V gene, the CDR1 and CDR2 sequences are SQVTM and ANQGSEA. Taken from cysteine to phenylalanine, the CDR3 has 14 residues. Kept here is only the CDR3 DNA, which spans 42 bases and is read in frame from base 1. Rearrangement joined TRBV29-1 to TRBJ1-1; TRBD1 might be the D gene, on 6 matching bases. Sequenced here: peripheral blood, sampled in a trial of Ad26.COV2.S vaccine versus placebo. The TCR comes from a person between 18 and 60 years old who received the Ad26.COV2.S COVID-19 vaccine or a placebo. The CDR3 loop reads CSVIGQGSYTEAFF. The DNA sequence follows: TGCAGCGTAATAGGGCAGGGGTCGTACACTGAAGCTTTCTTT.